This TCR beta chain was sequenced for a study of blood T cell repertoires in COVID-19. CDR1 MNHEY and CDR2 SVGAGI come from the germline V gene. CDR3 length: 16 amino acids. V shed 0 bases, J shed 1 base, and the junction held 5 bases outside the gene matches. Those who participated ranged in age from roughly 18 to 89 years and resided in about two dozen US areas. Original handling: Estimated nucleated cell counts came from reference gene primer amplification. Measured with immunoSEQ multiplex PCR; TCRdb has only the in-frame clones, and not every one. From that table come the V and J calls and clone size; the DNA was used to work out D and trimming. The top ten clones hold around 3% of a sample with about 240,000 clones, 86% of them seen once.

The rearrangement links TRBV6-5 to TRBJ2-7; 8 bases are shared with TRBD2. Sequences were obtained from PBMCs or T cells enriched from blood (not recorded which). The clonotype was recovered from a woman aged 35 to 49 with acute COVID-19. CDR3 DNA: TGTGCCAGCAGTTACTCGGGTCGGGGGGGATCCTACGAGCAGTACTTC. Its translation: CASSYSGRGGSYEQYF.